This T cell receptor beta chain was sequenced in a study of graft-versus-host responses after intestinal transplantation. Only in-frame clones appear in the TCRdb table, and some are missing; sequencing was by immunoSEQ multiplex PCR. The sample contains about 90,000 clones, over 85% of which appear only once. A note on this clone: What it binds is unknown.

The length of the CDR3 is 13 residues. V was clipped by 0 bases and J by 6 bases, with 10 bases between them. Germline V lookup: CDR1 SGHRS, CDR2 YFSETQ. The clonotype comes from a human donor who received an intestinal transplant. The sample here was unstimulated CD4+ T cells sorted from spleen or lymph node cells, taken before intestinal transplant. This chain joins TRBV5-1 and TRBJ2-7; possibly TRBD1 or TRBD2 for D (5 bases each). The CDR3 spells CASSLGGVAEQYF. The CDR3 DNA reads as TGCGCCAGCAGCTTGGGAGGGGTAGCCGAGCAGTACTTC.